The clone carrying this T cell receptor (beta chain) was recorded at least ten times. Antigen unknown. Clinical symptoms, serum thyroxine, TRAb, thyroid ultrasound and orbital computed tomography informed diagnoses. PBMCs were sourced from less than 13 ml fresh peripheral blood. These data come from a study of T cells in Graves' hyperthyroidism and ophthalmopathy. Across the study: Prior to any treatment, at the point of initial diagnosis, peripheral blood was collected.

The CDR3 extends over 14 amino acids. J lost 1 base, V lost 6 bases, and 5 bases had no gene match. CDR1 and CDR2 from the germline V gene are SGHAT and FQNNGV. Findings and caveats of the study: Blood also carried most thyroid clonotypes expanded above 0.001.

What was amplified from RNA transcripts were TCR beta CDR3 regions. During a first-round RT-PCR of the TCR CDR3, the HTBI primer set was used. TCRdb redid the calling of the multiplex PCR reads with MiXCR, one entry per CDR3 protein. This sample has under 450,000 distinct CDR3 sequences, with around 14% found just once. The sequenced sample was blood. The chain recombines TRBV11-2 with TRBJ2-5; TRBD1 matches at 7 bases. The sequence was obtained from a woman aged 18-29 years with Graves' hyperthyroidism. CDR3 loop: CASRQGDLQETQYF. DNA for the CDR3: TGTGCCAGCAGGCAGGGGGACCTCCAAGAGACCCAGTACTTC.